The 27 T cell receptor beta chains in this list originate from one sample, sequenced in a study of response to subunit inactivated influenza vaccine. TCRdb re-analysed the RT-PCR reads in MiXCR, keeping a single row per CDR3 protein. The sample records about 650,000 distinct CDR3 sequences, 12% to 15% being singletons. Sequences were derived from PBMCs from blood, sampled around two weeks before vaccination. The receptors shown here come from a man aged 50 or older who received an inactivated influenza vaccine.

The chain joins TRBV6-2 or TRBV6-3 to TRBJ1-5; D is ambiguous. Germline CDR1 and CDR2: MNHEY and SVGEGT. Trimming stripped 0 bases from V and 3 bases from J, with 9 bases between. CDR3 length equals 15 residues. CDR3 amino acids: CASSYSRAANQPQHF. The CDR3 region has the DNA TGTGCCAGCAGTTACTCCCGCGCAGCCAATCAGCCCCAGCATTTT.

This chain uses TRBV4-2 with TRBJ2-5; D might be TRBD2 (5 bases). This CDR3 region has 14 residues. Between the trimmed V and J ends, which lost 0 bases and 5 bases, there was a span of 10 bases. CDR1 is LGHNA and CDR2 is YNFKEQ in the germline V gene. The CDR3 nucleotides are TGTGCCAGCAGCCAAGAGAGGGAAGTGGAGACCCAGTACTTC. Encoded protein: CASSQEREVETQYF.

The CDR3 spells CASSPDRDGGYTF. The CDR3 DNA is TGTGCCAGCAGTCCCGACAGGGATGGGGGCTACACCTTC. V and J are TRBV25-1 and TRBJ1-2; 7 bases are shared with TRBD1. V shed 5 bases and J 8 bases; nucleotides not matched to a gene: 8. There are 13 residues in the CDR3. Germline CDR1 reads MGHDK; CDR2 reads SYGVNS.

This sequence joins TRBV4-2 and TRBJ2-3, with D tentatively TRBD2 (5 bases). Germline V gene lookup returns CDR1 LGHNA and CDR2 YNFKEQ. The CDR3 covers 14 residues. Trimming took off 0 bases at V and 6 bases at J, with 10 bases between the two ends. Here the CDR3 DNA reads TGTGCCAGCAGCCAAGATCACGGGGTGGATACGCAGTATTTT. Amino acids: CASSQDHGVDTQYF.

This clonotype appeared a few times. V is TRBV6-5 and J is TRBJ2-5, with TRBD1 matching 10 bases. CDR1 and CDR2 (germline): MNHEY, SVGAGI. This CDR3 comprises 16 residues. J was trimmed by 5 bases and V by 4 bases; bases with no gene match: 10. CDR3 coding DNA: TGTGCCAGCAGTTCCGCTACGACAGGGGGCATCGAGACCCAGTACTTC. Translation gives CASSSATTGGIETQYF.

This clonotype was counted a few times. V gene TRBV24-1 combines with J gene TRBJ2-1; TRBD2 matches 7 bases. V gave up 6 bases and J gave up 9 bases; unmatched junction bases: 4. Looked up from germline, CDR1 is KGHDR and CDR2 is SFDVKD. The CDR3 length is 12 residues. The CDR3 DNA sequence: TGTGCCACCAGTTCCAGGGAGGGTGAGCAGTTCTTC. Its protein is CATSSREGEQFF.

In its sample, this clonotype was seen many times. V usage is TRBV6-2 or TRBV6-3 and J usage is TRBJ2-3; 8 bases fit TRBD2. Trimming cost V 7 bases and J 4 bases; bases outside gene matches: 7. The germline gives CDR1 MNHEY, CDR2 SVGEGT. The CDR3 is made up of 14 amino acids. The CDR3 bases are TGTGCCAGCATAGGCCTAGCGGGCCCAGATACGCAGTATTTT. Its translation is CASIGLAGPDTQYF.

This clonotype was seen at least ten times. The chain links TRBV27 to TRBJ1-4, with D uncertain. Trimming took 6 bases from V and 0 from J, leaving 5 bases between them. Germline assignment: CDR1 MNHEY and CDR2 SMNVEV (reference sequence). This CDR3 contains 13 residues. CDR3 residues: CASSYATNEKLFF. The CDR3 DNA reads as TGTGCCAGCAGCTACGCAACTAATGAAAAACTGTTTTTT.

There are a few counts of this clonotype. The rearrangement joins TRBV20-1 to TRBJ1-1; weak D call: TRBD1 (6 bases). Germline V gene lookup returns CDR1 DFQATT and CDR2 SNEGSKA (reference sequence). V lost 2 bases, J lost 5 bases, and 15 bases lay in between. This CDR3 region has 14 residues. CDR3 sequence reads: CSARPRGRGTEAFF. In DNA, the CDR3 is TGCAGTGCTAGACCCAGGGGCCGGGGAACTGAAGCTTTCTTT.

The gene calls are TRBV28 and TRBJ2-2; D call uncertain. The V and J ends lost 6 bases and 6 bases respectively, with 8 bases between them. Germline assignment: CDR1 MDHEN and CDR2 SYDVKM. The CDR3 is 12 amino acids. The CDR3 here is CASRRFAGELFF. The CDR3 DNA is TGTGCCAGCAGGCGATTCGCCGGGGAGCTGTTTTTT.

The chain uses TRBV4-2 and TRBJ2-5, with TRBD2 matching 13 bases. The CDR3 covers 16 residues. Unmatched junction bases numbered 4, after V lost 5 bases and J lost 1 base. Germline V gives CDR1 LGHNA, CDR2 YNFKEQ. As DNA, the CDR3 is TGTGCCAGCAGCAGGGGACTAGCGGGAATCCAAGAGACCCAGTACTTC. The encoded protein is CASSRGLAGIQETQYF.

V gene TRBV27 combines with J gene TRBJ2-7, with 12 bases fitting TRBD2. Trimming removed 6 bases from V and 5 bases from J; junction bases left unmatched: 5. Germline assignment: CDR1 MNHEY and CDR2 SMNVEV (reference sequence). The CDR3 sequence is 14 residues long. The CDR3 nucleotides read TGTGCCAGCAGCCCCCGGACTAGCGGGGACGAGCAGTACTTC. This codes for CASSPRTSGDEQYF.

The chain links TRBV7-3 to TRBJ2-2; no definite D call. There are 14 residues in the CDR3. Trimming pared 5 bases from V and 2 bases from J, leaving 9 bases between. Germline V lookup: CDR1 SGHTA, CDR2 FQGTGA. The DNA for the CDR3 is TGTGCCAGCAGCCCGAACACCAACACCGGGGAGCTGTTTTTT. Protein sequence: CASSPNTNTGELFF.

The chain employs TRBV20-1 and TRBJ1-1; possible D gene TRBD1, 5 bases. The V and J ends lost 4 bases and 0 bases respectively, with 15 bases between them. Germline CDR1 and CDR2: DFQATT and SNEGSKA (reference sequence). The CDR3 extends over 15 amino acids. This chain's CDR3 is CSATPGGVLNTEAFF. The DNA for the CDR3 is TGCAGTGCTACCCCGGGGGGAGTTTTGAACACTGAAGCTTTCTTT.

There are many counts of this clonotype. The CDR3 here is CSARDGGRQETQYF. In DNA, the CDR3 is TGCAGTGCTAGAGATGGTGGCAGGCAAGAGACCCAGTACTTC. The chain carries TRBV20-1 and TRBJ2-5; no firm D call. The germline V gene has CDR1 DFQATT and CDR2 SNEGSKA (reference sequence). The CDR3 has 14 amino acids. V lost 0 bases and J lost 2, with 10 bases in between.

A single count supports this clonotype. This sequence joins TRBV6-2 or TRBV6-3 and TRBJ1-6; D remains unclear. V was clipped by 6 bases and J by 7 bases, with 13 bases between them. This CDR3 comprises 14 residues. Germline values: CDR1 MNHEY, CDR2 SVGEGT. The CDR3 spells CASSGRKGNSPLHF. For the CDR3, the DNA is TGTGCCAGCAGCGGACGGAAGGGAAATTCACCCCTCCACTTT.

The rearrangement links TRBV29-1 to TRBJ2-4; D uncertain. Trimming shortened V by 3 bases and J by 8 bases, and 11 bases separated the two germline ends. CDR3 size: 12 residues. The germline CDR1 and CDR2 sequences are SQVTM and ANQGSEA. The CDR3 DNA follows: TGCAGCGTTGATGTGGGTTATGACATTCAGTACTTC. Its translation is CSVDVGYDIQYF.

This clonotype was counted between two and nine times. V and J are TRBV6-2 or TRBV6-3 and TRBJ2-7; no reliable D call. The CDR3 has 15 amino acids. Trimming removed 0 bases from V and 0 bases from J, with 9 bases in between. The germline CDR1 and CDR2 sequences are MNHEY and SVGEGT. The CDR3 nucleotides read TGTGCCAGCAGTTACTCCCAAGGGTTCTCCTACGAGCAGTACTTC. Protein product: CASSYSQGFSYEQYF.

This clonotype has ten or more counts. This chain links TRBV4-1 with TRBJ1-1; 11 nucleotides agree with TRBD1. V lost 1 base and J lost 0; bases outside the gene matches: 7. The germline V gene has CDR1 MGHRA and CDR2 YSYEKL. The CDR3 length is 18 residues. The CDR3 DNA reads as TGCGCCAGCAGCCAAGTCGTCCGGGACAGGGGGATGAACACTGAAGCTTTCTTT. Its translation: CASSQVVRDRGMNTEAFF.

This clonotype was observed a few times. Its ends do not fully match the called genes, so a read error is possible. The chain couples TRBV10-3 to TRBJ1-1, with D tentatively TRBD1 (6 bases). Germline V gene data show CDR1 as ENHRY and CDR2 as SYGVKD. CDR3 length: 14 amino acids. The CDR3 DNA is TGTGCCATCATGGGGGGCGCGGACGAAGGGCAGGTCCTCTTT. It yields the protein CAIMGGADEGQVLF.

V usage is TRBV7-9 and J usage is TRBJ1-2; a possible D gene is TRBD1 (5 bases). The CDR3 is 14 residues long. Germline V lookup: CDR1 SEHNR, CDR2 FQNEAQ (reference sequence). The ends were cut back, 5 bases at V and 6 bases at J, with 16 bases in the middle. The CDR3 DNA reads as TGTGCCAGCAGCCCACTGAGCAGGGTGAATGGCTACACCTTC. This encodes CASSPLSRVNGYTF. The whole variable domain, remainder taken from reference TRBV7-9 and TRBJ1-2, is DTGVSQNPRHKITKRGQNVTFRCDPISEHNRLYWYRQTLGQGPEFLTYFQNEAQLEKSRLLSDRFSAERPKGSFSTLEIQRTEQGDSAMYLCASSPLSRVNGYTFGSGTRLTVV.

The rearrangement links TRBV3-1 to TRBJ2-3; D might be TRBD1 (6 bases). The CDR3 is 15 residues long. Germline V gene data show CDR1 as LGHDT and CDR2 as YNNKEL (reference sequence). V was cut by 8 bases and J by 0 bases, with 15 bases left in between. DNA for the CDR3: TGTGCCAGCCAACAGGGACGATCTAGCACAGATACGCAGTATTTT. This sequence encodes CASQQGRSSTDTQYF.

This clonotype has more than one count but fewer than ten. This chain joins TRBV5-1 and TRBJ1-4, with D maybe TRBD1 (6 bases). Trimming pared 0 bases from V and 8 bases from J, leaving 14 bases between. The CDR3 is 15 amino acids. The germline V gene encodes CDR1 SGHRS and CDR2 YFSETQ. Here the CDR3 reads CASSLGNPGAEKLFF. CDR3 bases: TGCGCCAGCAGCTTGGGAAACCCGGGGGCGGAAAAACTGTTTTTT. The whole variable domain, remainder taken from reference TRBV5-1 and TRBJ1-4, is KAGVTQTPRYLIKTRGQQVTLSCSPISGHRSVSWYQQTPGQGLQFLFEYFSETQRNKGNFPGRFSGRQFSNSRSEMNVSTLELGDSALYLCASSLGNPGAEKLFFGSGTQLSVL.

In its sample, this clonotype was seen many times. The rearrangement links TRBV7-2 to TRBJ2-1; 10 bases line up with TRBD2. The germline CDR1 and CDR2 sequences are SGHTA and FQGNSA. The ends lost 8 bases at V and 6 bases at J; junction bases unmatched: 7. The CDR3 covers 14 residues. The CDR3 coding sequence is TGTGCCAGCGTGTCTAGCGGGGGAGTCAATGAGCAGTTCTTC. Protein sequence: CASVSSGGVNEQFF.

This clonotype has at least ten counts. The J gene is TRBJ2-1, the V gene TRBV2; unclear D gene. Deletions cut 4 bases from V and 5 bases from J, with 15 bases between. Germline-derived CDR1 and CDR2 are SNHLY and FYNNEI. The CDR3 runs 15 residues. CDR3 sequence: CASSGAVFGHNEQFF. In nucleotides, the CDR3 is TGTGCCAGCAGTGGGGCCGTCTTTGGACACAATGAGCAGTTCTTC.

This clonotype has a count of ten or more. J is TRBJ2-1 and V is TRBV27, with D possibly matching TRBD1 (6 bases). V lost 10 bases to trimming and J lost 5 bases, with 24 bases between them. The CDR3 is 16 amino acids. CDR1 is MNHEY, CDR2 SMNVEV, per germline (reference sequence). CDR3 in amino acids: CATSIGQGHLNNEQFF. The CDR3 DNA reads TGTGCCACCTCCATCGGCCAGGGGCACCTAAACAATGAGCAGTTCTTC.

This clonotype was counted ten times or more. The chain has TRBV4-1 and TRBJ1-5; the D is unclear. The CDR3 contains 15 residues. The germline V and J ends were trimmed by 0 bases and 3 bases, with 9 bases remaining between them. The germline gives CDR1 MGHRA, CDR2 YSYEKL. The CDR3 DNA follows: TGCGCCAGCAGCCAAGATCACGCGACCAATCAGCCCCAGCATTTT. It is translated as CASSQDHATNQPQHF.